Listed below are T cell receptor beta chains from one sample, sequenced in a study of cytomegalovirus exposure and HLA in healthy donors. The table came from immunoSEQ multiplex PCR; TCRdb's copy has only in-frame clones and leaves some out. The sample consists of roughly 120,000 clones, about 80% of them appearing once. The sequenced material came from PBMCs. Receptors were obtained from a young woman in good health and CMV-seropositive. CDR3s include the opening cysteine and the closing phenylalanine or tryptophan. D genes are given only for firm matches. Where a row states a size, it is once, few, many or the class of an expanded clone; other rows omit it.

d_gene	len	v_gene	abundance	j_gene	CDR3aa	CDR3nt
TRBD2	14	TRBV4-1	NA	TRBJ2-1	CASSLAGGYNEQFF	TGCGCCAGCTCACTAGCGGGAGGTTACAATGAGCAGTTCTTC
TRBD1	14	TRBV7-9	once	TRBJ1-2	CASSPGQGFYGYTF	TGTGCCAGCAGCCCAGGACAGGGTTTCTATGGCTACACCTTC
NA	13	TRBV11-1	NA	TRBJ2-5	CASSFGAQETQYF	TGTGCCAGCAGCTTTGGAGCCCAGGAGACCCAGTACTTC
TRBD2	18	TRBV5-4	few	TRBJ2-3	CASSPGTSGGESTDTQYF	TGTGCCAGCAGCCCCGGGACTAGCGGGGGGGAGAGCACAGATACGCAGTATTTT
TRBD1	16	TRBV4-2	NA	TRBJ1-1	CASSQARDRANTEAFF	TGTGCCAGCAGCCAAGCCCGGGACAGGGCAAACACTGAAGCTTTCTTT
TRBD2	16	TRBV5-4	NA	TRBJ2-5	CASSLGGGGRGETQYF	TGTGCCAGCAGCTTGGGCGGGGGGGGCCGGGGAGAGACCCAGTACTTC
NA	16	TRBV27	once	TRBJ1-5	CASSPRSQGGNQPQHF	TGTGCCAGCAGTCCGAGGTCACAGGGAGGCAATCAGCCCCAGCATTTT
NA	14	TRBV19	NA	TRBJ2-5	CASSIGLFQETQYF	TGTGCCAGTAGTATCGGACTGTTCCAAGAGACCCAGTACTTC
NA	13	TRBV7-8	NA	TRBJ1-6	CASSLEGGSPLHF	TGTGCCAGCAGCTTAGAAGGGGGTTCACCCCTCCACTTT
NA	12	TRBV28	NA	TRBJ2-7	CASSLYSYEQYF	TGTGCCAGCAGTTTATATAGCTACGAGCAGTACTTC
NA	12	TRBV28	NA	TRBJ1-4	CASSLFSGREIF	TGTGCCAGCAGTTTATTCTCAGGGAGGGAAATTTTT
NA	12	TRBV7-9	few	TRBJ1-1	CASSSRGTEAFF	TGTGCCAGCAGCTCACGGGGGACTGAAGCTTTCTTT
TRBD2	16	TRBV7-8	once	TRBJ2-2	CASSLALAGVSGELFF	TGTGCCAGCAGCTTAGCACTAGCGGGAGTGTCGGGGGAGCTGTTTTTT
NA	15	TRBV6-5	NA	TRBJ2-1	CASSYVAVSYNEQFF	TGTGCCAGCAGTTACGTGGCTGTCTCCTACAATGAGCAGTTCTTC
NA	12	TRBV5-6	NA	TRBJ1-1	CASSLTGLEAFF	TGTGCCAGCAGCTTGACAGGATTAGAAGCTTTCTTT
TRBD2	15	TRBV5-4	NA	TRBJ2-1	CASSLEAGAYNEQFF	TGTGCCAGCAGCTTGGAAGCGGGGGCCTACAATGAGCAGTTCTTC
NA	15	TRBV9	NA	TRBJ1-4	CASSVASGGLEKLFF	TGTGCCAGCAGCGTAGCGTCGGGGGGACTGGAAAAACTGTTTTTT
TRBD1	13	TRBV29-1	NA	TRBJ1-1	CSVPGQVYTEAFF	TGCAGCGTTCCGGGACAGGTCTACACTGAAGCTTTCTTT
TRBD1	18	TRBV19	NA	TRBJ1-3	CASIEDRGGHARGNTIYF	TGTGCCAGTATTGAGGACAGGGGGGGCCATGCGCGAGGAAACACCATATATTTT
NA	15	TRBV27	NA	TRBJ1-2	CASSLDSSAGYGYTF	TGTGCCAGCAGTTTAGATTCTAGCGCTGGCTATGGCTACACCTTC
TRBD2	16	TRBV6-4	once	TRBJ2-3	CASSDYAGGPEDTQYF	TGTGCCAGCAGTGATTATGCGGGAGGGCCCGAAGATACGCAGTATTTT
TRBD2	16	TRBV7-6	NA	TRBJ2-5	CASSASGGTPEETQYF	TGTGCCAGCTCCGCCAGCGGGGGGACGCCGGAAGAGACCCAGTACTTC
NA	13	TRBV4-1	once	TRBJ2-1	CASSQDRVFEQFF	TGCGCCAGCAGCCAAGACAGGGTCTTTGAGCAGTTCTTC
TRBD2	19	TRBV30	NA	TRBJ2-7	CAWSVRLASGPHGGYEQYF	TGTGCCTGGAGTGTACGGTTGGCTAGCGGACCGCACGGGGGATACGAGCAGTACTTC
TRBD1	15	TRBV19	few	TRBJ1-3	CASTLDRASGNTIYF	TGTGCCAGTACCCTGGACAGGGCTAGCGGAAACACCATATATTTT
NA	18	TRBV9	NA	TRBJ2-6	CASSGGGAGGTGANVLTF	TGTGCCAGCAGCGGCGGGGGGGCAGGGGGCACTGGGGCCAACGTCCTGACTTTC
NA	16	TRBV5-1	NA	TRBJ1-3	CASSPRRANDGNTIYF	TGCGCCAGCAGCCCGCGCAGGGCCAACGACGGAAACACCATATATTTT
NA	12	TRBV27	NA	TRBJ2-3	CASSGVTDTQYF	TGTGCCAGCAGCGGGGTCACAGATACGCAGTATTTT
TRBD2	15	TRBV19	NA	TRBJ2-7	CASSIVGGRVHEQYF	TGTGCCAGTAGTATAGTAGGCGGGAGGGTCCACGAGCAGTACTTC
NA	15	TRBV30	NA	TRBJ1-3	CAARAGFPSGNTIYF	TGTGCCGCGAGGGCGGGCTTTCCCTCTGGAAACACCATATATTTT
NA	14	TRBV12-5	NA	TRBJ1-3	CASGLSNSGNTIYF	TGTGCTAGTGGTTTGTCTAACTCTGGAAACACCATATATTTT
NA	15	TRBV30	NA	TRBJ2-1	CAWSVRSETYNEQFF	TGTGCCTGGAGTGTACGATCCGAGACCTACAATGAGCAGTTCTTC
TRBD1	16	TRBV10-3	NA	TRBJ1-4	CAISEPTGGSAEKLFF	TGTGCCATCAGTGAACCCACAGGGGGCTCGGCTGAAAAACTGTTTTTT
TRBD1	14	TRBV15	NA	TRBJ1-4	CATSEGQGYEKLFF	TGTGCCACCAGCGAGGGACAGGGATATGAAAAACTGTTTTTT
NA	15	TRBV7-9	NA	TRBJ1-5	CASSSPGGGNQPQHF	TGTGCCAGCAGCTCTCCGGGGGGTGGCAATCAGCCCCAGCATTTT